The 30 T cell receptor beta chains reported below all come from one sample, sequenced in a study of T-cell reconstitution after alpha-beta-depleted transplantation in children. A TCRbeta library incorporating unique molecular identifiers was prepared. TCRdb independently ran MiXCR on the PCR reads; one entry per CDR3 protein. The repertoire holds around 250,000 distinct CDR3 sequences, with roughly 8.2% as singletons. This sample comprised PBMCs, mostly from graft donor cells, obtained 180 days after TCRalphabeta/CD19-depleted stem cell transplant. The source of these receptors is a male patient aged 10 to 17 who had a stem cell transplant for acute lymphoblastic leukemia, so the T cells may come from the graft donor.

There are many counts of this clonotype. The chain employs TRBV15 and TRBJ2-3; D unclear. This CDR3 has 16 residues. Between the trimmed V and J ends, which lost 1 base and 0 bases, there was a span of 11 bases. Looked up from germline, CDR1 is LNHNV and CDR2 is YYDKDF (reference sequence). The CDR3 region has the DNA TGTGCCACCAGCAGAGGGCTAACCTCTAGCACAGATACGCAGTATTTT. It translates to CATSRGLTSSTDTQYF. Full variable domain (outside the CDR3, taken from reference TRBV15 and TRBJ2-3): DAMVIQNPRYQVTQFGKPVTLSCSQTLNHNVMYWYQQKSSQAPKLLFHYYDKDFNNEADTPDNFQSRRPNTSFCFLDIRSPGLGDTAMYLCATSRGLTSSTDTQYFGPGTRLTVL.

This clonotype was observed at least ten times. This chain uses TRBV7-9 with TRBJ2-7; 14 bases align to TRBD2. The germline gives CDR1 SEHNR, CDR2 FQNEAQ (reference sequence). CDR3 length: 16 residues. J was trimmed by 5 bases and V by 5 bases; bases with no gene match: 8. CDR3 sequence: CASSPGTSGSWDEQYF. As DNA, the CDR3 is TGTGCCAGCAGCCCCGGGACTAGCGGGAGCTGGGACGAGCAGTACTTC.

This clonotype was found many times. The chain uses TRBV4-1 and TRBJ2-1, with 11 nucleotides matching TRBD2. CDR1 and CDR2 from the germline V gene are MGHRA and YSYEKL. The length of the CDR3 is 16 residues. The V segment lost 4 bases and the J segment 4 bases; nucleotides outside the gene matches: 6. CDR3 loop: CASSLQLAGVYNEQFF. The CDR3 nucleotides read TGCGCCAGCAGCCTCCAACTAGCGGGAGTTTACAATGAGCAGTTCTTC.

This clonotype was recorded many times. The V call is TRBV11-2, the J call TRBJ2-3; D call uncertain. This CDR3 has 14 amino acids. Trimming stripped 1 base from V and 2 bases from J, with 7 bases between. The germline V gene encodes CDR1 SGHAT and CDR2 FQNNGV. In DNA form, the CDR3 reads TGTGCCAGCAGCTTAGCCCTTGCCACAGATACGCAGTATTTT. It specifies CASSLALATDTQYF.

This clonotype was detected many times. The chain carries TRBV20-1 and TRBJ2-2; the match to TRBD2 covers 14 bases. The CDR3 loop spans 15 amino acids. Germline V gene data show CDR1 as DFQATT and CDR2 as SNEGSKA (reference sequence). V trimming: 3 bases; J trimming: 4 bases; junction bases outside the gene matches: 1. For the CDR3, the DNA is TGCAGTGCTAGGGGGACTAGCGGGAGCACCGGGGAGCTGTTTTTT. Residues: CSARGTSGSTGELFF.

This clonotype has at least ten counts. V gene TRBV11-2 combines with J gene TRBJ2-3; TRBD1 matches 7 bases. This CDR3 has 16 amino acids. In germline, CDR1 is SGHAT, CDR2 FQNNGV. V was pared by 5 bases and J by 0 bases, with 8 bases of the junction left unmatched. CDR3 DNA: TGTGCCAGCAGCACCCTACAGGGGTTGAGCACAGATACGCAGTATTTT. This encodes CASSTLQGLSTDTQYF.

This chain connects TRBV4-2 to TRBJ1-4; D is unresolved. The CDR3 spans 15 residues. V was shortened by 2 bases and J by 2 bases, with 9 bases between the two germline ends. Germline values: CDR1 LGHNA, CDR2 YNFKEQ. The CDR3 sequence is CASSQTSRTNEKLFF. CDR3 coding DNA: TGTGCCAGCAGCCAAACCAGCCGCACTAATGAAAAACTGTTTTTT.

The chain joins TRBV27 to TRBJ1-6; D perhaps matches TRBD1 (5 bases). Per germline, CDR1 MNHEY and CDR2 SMNVEV (reference sequence). Trimming took off 3 bases at V and 5 bases at J, with 14 bases between the two ends. This CDR3 contains 16 residues. The CDR3 reads CASSLGGFAHNSPLHF. The CDR3 DNA reads TGTGCCAGCAGTTTGGGGGGGTTTGCCCATAATTCACCCCTCCACTTT.

This chain uses TRBV19 with TRBJ2-1; D is undetermined. V was trimmed by 7 bases and J by 3 bases, leaving 13 bases between them. CDR1 and CDR2 from the germline V gene are LNHDA and SQIVND (reference sequence). The CDR3 is made up of 14 amino acids. The CDR3 DNA reads TGTGCCAGTACCTTAAGCCTACACTACAATGAGCAGTTCTTC. This gives the protein CASTLSLHYNEQFF.

The sample holds many counts of this clonotype. This sequence joins TRBV3-1 and TRBJ2-7; D might be TRBD2 (6 bases). From germline, CDR1 is LGHDT and CDR2 YNNKEL (reference sequence). With 4 bases removed from V and 1 base from J, the gap between germline ends came to 17 bases. The CDR3 extends over 16 amino acids. The CDR3 reads CASSLEGLASSYEQYF. The CDR3 coding sequence is TGTGCCAGCAGCCTAGAGGGGCTAGCGTCTTCCTACGAGCAGTACTTC.

This clonotype appeared a few times. The chain couples TRBV28 to TRBJ2-5; 9 positions agree with TRBD2. From germline, CDR1 is MDHEN and CDR2 SYDVKM. The CDR3 extends over 19 amino acids. The V gene end was trimmed by 5 bases and the J gene end by 3 bases; junction bases not matched to a gene: 19. CDR3 nucleotide sequence: TGTGCCAGCAGTAGCGGGAGGCGGACTAGCAGCGGCAGGGAAGAGACCCAGTACTTC. Translating it yields CASSSGRRTSSGREETQYF.

This clonotype occurred many times. The chain carries TRBV28 and TRBJ2-5; D remains unclear. In germline, CDR1 is MDHEN, CDR2 SYDVKM. With 3 bases removed from V and 7 bases from J, the gap between germline ends came to 6 bases. This CDR3 is 11 amino acids long. The CDR3 loop is CASSFGGTQYF. As DNA, the CDR3 is TGTGCCAGCAGTTTTGGCGGGACCCAGTACTTC.

This clonotype has a count of ten or more. The V and J genes are TRBV20-1 and TRBJ2-7; 7 positions match TRBD1. J gave up 4 bases and V 5 bases, and 5 bases lay outside the gene matches. The CDR3 length is 12 residues. CDR1 and CDR2 (germline): DFQATT, SNEGSKA (reference sequence). CDR3 residues: CSAPGQTYEQYF. CDR3 nucleotides: TGCAGTGCTCCGGGACAGACTTACGAGCAGTACTTC.

This clonotype was seen at least ten times. The CDR3 DNA is TGTGCCAGCAGCTTAACAGGACAGGGAAACACTGAAGCTTTCTTT. Amino acids: CASSLTGQGNTEAFF. This rearrangement joins TRBV7-3 to TRBJ1-1, with 8 bases lining up with TRBD1. CDR1 is SGHTA and CDR2 is FQGTGA in the germline V gene. The CDR3 runs 15 residues. J lost 2 bases, V lost 0 bases, and 2 bases had no gene match. The complete variable domain, with remaining parts taken from reference TRBV7-3 and TRBJ1-1, reads GAGVSQTPSNKVTEKGKYVELRCDPISGHTALYWYRQSLGQGPEFLIYFQGTGAADDSGLPNDRFFAVRPEGSVSTLKIQRTERGDSAVYLCASSLTGQGNTEAFFGQGTRLTVV.

This clonotype occurred many times. The V gene is TRBV9, the J gene TRBJ1-6; no definite D call. The CDR3 loop spans 16 amino acids. The germline CDR1 and CDR2 sequences are SGDLS and YYNGEE. Trimming cost V 4 bases and J 7 bases, with 18 bases left between them. CDR3 in amino acids: CASSIEDRDLNSPLHF. The DNA for the CDR3 is TGTGCCAGCAGCATCGAAGACCGGGATTTAAATTCACCCCTCCACTTT.

The sample holds many counts of this clonotype. The chain combines TRBV12-3 or TRBV12-4 with TRBJ2-3; 7 nucleotides line up with TRBD2. The CDR3 spans 16 residues. V dropped 3 bases and J dropped 5; count of bases not matched to a gene: 11. CDR3 in DNA: TGTGCCAGCAGTTTTCGGGCAGGGAGGGGTGGAGATACGCAGTATTTT. Residues: CASSFRAGRGGDTQYF.

This clonotype came up many times. This chain connects TRBV10-3 to TRBJ1-3; maybe TRBD1 (6 bases). This CDR3 is 14 amino acids long. Trimming took off 4 bases at V and 0 bases at J, with 7 bases between the two ends. CDR1 ENHRY and CDR2 SYGVKD come from the germline V gene. The CDR3 region has the DNA TGTGCCATCAGTGGACAGGACTCTGGAAACACCATATATTTT. Amino acid sequence: CAISGQDSGNTIYF.

This clonotype appeared many times. The rearrangement joins TRBV12-3 or TRBV12-4 to TRBJ2-7; TRBD1 matches 8 bases. The V segment lost 5 bases and the J segment 2 bases; nucleotides outside the gene matches: 2. This CDR3 spans 13 amino acids. The CDR3 nucleotides read TGTGCCAGCAGTGGCAGGGGGCCCTACGAGCAGTACTTC. This encodes CASSGRGPYEQYF.

The table lists this clonotype with many counts. The chain is built from TRBV3-1 and TRBJ2-1; D is undetermined. V lost 1 base to trimming and J lost 12 bases, with 10 bases between them. Germline CDR1 LGHDT, CDR2 YNNKEL (reference sequence). CDR3 size: 12 residues. CDR3 amino acids: CASSQGLLRQFF. CDR3 DNA sequence: TGTGCCAGCAGCCAAGGGCTATTACGGCAGTTCTTC.

The sample holds many counts of this clonotype. The rearrangement links TRBV20-1 to TRBJ2-1; TRBD1 matches 9 bases. Germline V CDR1 and CDR2: DFQATT, SNEGSKA (reference sequence). The junction had 5 bases not matched to a gene; V was cut back by 8 bases and J by 9 bases. The length of the CDR3 is 11 residues. The CDR3 nucleotides are TGCAGTCCGACAGGGGGGACTGAGCAGTTCTTC. Residues: CSPTGGTEQFF.

This clonotype was recorded many times. The gene calls are TRBV5-1 and TRBJ2-4; D is undetermined. The CDR3 has 12 residues. Germline values: CDR1 SGHRS, CDR2 YFSETQ. V was trimmed by 0 bases and J by 8 bases, leaving 6 bases between them. The CDR3 DNA reads as TGCGCCAGCAGCTTGGGGGCGGACATTCAGTACTTC. This gives the protein CASSLGADIQYF.

This clonotype appeared many times. The chain combines TRBV7-6 with TRBJ1-1; a weak D match, TRBD1 (5 bases). The CDR3 contains 16 residues. With 1 base removed from V and 3 bases from J, the gap between germline ends came to 15 bases. Per germline, CDR1 SGHVS and CDR2 FNYEAQ. The CDR3 DNA is TGTGCCAGCAGCTTAGATGGAGGGGCGAGGGACACTGAAGCTTTCTTT. Translating gives CASSLDGGARDTEAFF.

This clonotype was seen many times. The gene calls are TRBV28 and TRBJ1-2; a weak D match, TRBD1 (5 bases). Germline V gene data show CDR1 as MDHEN and CDR2 as SYDVKM. This CDR3 is 13 amino acids long. Trimming stripped 5 bases from V and 0 bases from J, with 7 bases between. CDR3 sequence (DNA): TGTGCCAGCAGTAGACAGTCTAACTATGGCTACACCTTC. Translation gives CASSRQSNYGYTF.

This clonotype was seen many times. This sequence joins TRBV6-5 and TRBJ2-2, with 7 bases fitting TRBD1. Germline V gives CDR1 MNHEY, CDR2 SVGAGI. CDR3 size: 15 residues. Trimming took 2 bases from V and 6 from J; bases not matched to a gene: 6. The CDR3 sequence: CASSYPGQAAGELFF. The DNA for the CDR3 is TGTGCCAGCAGTTACCCAGGACAGGCCGCCGGGGAGCTGTTTTTT.

This clonotype was seen ten or more times. The chain couples TRBV7-2 to TRBJ1-5; possibly TRBD1 for D (5 bases). Per the germline V gene, CDR1 is SGHTA and CDR2 is FQGNSA. Deletions cut 3 bases from V and 3 bases from J, with 12 bases between. The CDR3 runs to 15 residues. The CDR3 sequence is CASSFRQQPNQPQHF. CDR3 coding DNA: TGTGCCAGCAGCTTCCGACAGCAACCCAATCAGCCCCAGCATTTT.

This clonotype was picked up many times. The CDR3 sequence: CASSHLDRGPTDTQYF. CDR3 bases: TGCGCCAGCAGCCACCTAGACAGGGGGCCCACAGATACGCAGTATTTT. The chain recombines TRBV4-1 with TRBJ2-3; TRBD1 aligns across 10 bases. The length of the CDR3 is 16 residues. The trim removed 3 bases at V and 2 bases at J, leaving 5 bases unmatched. Looked up from germline, CDR1 is MGHRA and CDR2 is YSYEKL.

On this clonotype: Just one base apart from a much larger clone, this may be a read error. The rearrangement links TRBV20-1 to TRBJ2-7; 8 bases line up with TRBD1. This CDR3 region has 17 residues. Germline V gives CDR1 DFQATT, CDR2 SNEGSKA (reference sequence). The CDR3 DNA sequence: TGCTGTGCTAGAGCCTCCTCCGCCGGGACAGGAGCCTACGAGCAGTACTTC. Translation: CCARASSAGTGAYEQYF.

This clonotype was observed a few times. This rearrangement joins TRBV3-1 to TRBJ2-1; the D gene is possibly TRBD1 (6 bases). The CDR3 extends over 15 amino acids. CDR1 is LGHDT and CDR2 is YNNKEL in the germline V gene (reference sequence). The V end was cut by 4 bases, the J end by 1 base, with 11 bases between. The CDR3 sequence is CASSRGGFSYNEQFF. The CDR3 DNA follows: TGTGCCAGCAGCCGAGGGGGTTTTTCCTACAATGAGCAGTTCTTC.

In its sample, this clonotype was seen many times. The J gene is TRBJ2-1, the V gene TRBV12-3 or TRBV12-4; a possible D gene is TRBD2 (6 bases). V was shortened by 5 bases and J by 4 bases, with 15 bases between the two germline ends. The CDR3 length is 15 residues. The DNA of the CDR3 is TGTGCCAGCAGTCCCCCCGGGAGCCTATACAATGAGCAGTTCTTC. Amino acids: CASSPPGSLYNEQFF.

In its sample, this clonotype was seen many times. The V and J genes are TRBV5-1 and TRBJ2-4, with a possible D match to TRBD1 (6 bases). V lost 1 base to trimming and J lost 7 bases, with 12 bases between them. Germline CDR1 reads SGHRS; CDR2 reads YFSETQ. The CDR3 length is 14 residues. As DNA, the CDR3 is TGCGCCAGCAGCTTGAAGCAGGGGTTGAACATTCAGTACTTC. Translation: CASSLKQGLNIQYF.